This TCR beta chain was identified in a study of monozygotic twins with inflammatory bowel disease. Study-wide points: TCRbeta diversity (inverse Simpson) was lower in IBD patients than in healthy co-twins. People with IBD had fewer clonotypes in common with others than healthy twins did, especially with disease activity.

TCRalpha along with TCRbeta cDNA was subjected to two nested PCRs lasting approximately 17 and 9 cycles. After re-calling the 5' RACE reads, TCRdb lists one entry per CDR3 protein, DNA absent. The sample table sets out about 300,000 distinct CDR3 sequences. As for this clonotype: Its antigen is unidentified.

Total RNA was isolated from whole blood without T cell sorting. This CDR3 comprises 16 residues. CDR1 LGHDT and CDR2 YNNKEL come from the germline V gene (reference sequence). The chain is built from TRBV3-1 and TRBJ1-1. The clonotype originates from a human donor with ulcerative colitis or Crohn's disease, or a healthy co-twin of an affected twin (not recorded which). The specimen was blood. The chain's CDR3 is CASSQDSGAGQREAFF. The whole variable domain, remainder taken from reference TRBV3-1 and TRBJ1-1, is DTAVSQTPKYLVTQMGNDKSIKCEQNLGHDTMYWYKQDSKKFLKIMFSYNNKELIINETVPNRFSPKSPDKAHLNLHINSLELGDSAVYFCASSQDSGAGQREAFFGQGTRLTVV.